The clone carrying this T cell receptor (beta chain) appeared a few times. The sample is drawn from a study of follicular helper T cells after annual influenza vaccination. From germline, CDR1 is LGHNA and CDR2 YSLEER. This CDR3 has 13 amino acids. V lost 1 base and J 2 bases, leaving 6 bases between the germline ends. As to time point: 2014-2015 season, 7 days after vaccination. Sequencing was performed with immunoSEQ multiplex PCR; in TCRdb, only in-frame clones are kept and a portion is missing. The table includes 9,900 or so clones, about 85% detected once. This clonotype was obtained from an adult who received the influenza vaccine. The chain links TRBV4-3 to TRBJ2-7; the D is unclear. This specimen was CXCR5- memory CD4+ T cells sorted from blood, taken 7 days after influenza vaccination. Here the CDR3 DNA reads TGCGCCAGCAGCCAAGTACACACCTACGAGCAGTACTTC. Translation: CASSQVHTYEQYF.